The sequence of this TCR beta chain was determined in a study of blood T cell repertoires in COVID-19. Original methodology: How many nucleated cells were present was estimated from reference gene primer amplification. Generated by immunoSEQ multiplex PCR, the TCRdb table keeps only in-frame clones and is missing some. Clonal size and the V and J genes are those of that table, whereas D and trimming came from the DNA. The sample shows hundreds of thousands of clones, approximately 87% of them seen only once. Unmatched junction bases numbered 10, after V lost 7 bases and J lost 6 bases. The germline gives CDR1 SNHLY, CDR2 FYNNEI. The CDR3 has 14 amino acids.

The sequence was obtained from a woman aged 55-69 years with COVID-19, enrolled during active disease. The chain is built from TRBV2 and TRBJ1-2; 8 bases line up with TRBD1. Input material: peripheral blood. The CDR3 bases are TGTGCCAGCATGTCAGGGGGCTCCGTTCATGGCTACACCTTC. Amino acids: CASMSGGSVHGYTF. The whole variable domain, remainder taken from reference TRBV2 and TRBJ1-2, is EPEVTQTPSHQVTQMGQEVILRCVPISNHLYFYWYRQILGQKVEFLVSFYNNEISEKSEIFDDQFSVERPDGSNFTLKIRSTKLEDSAMYFCASMSGGSVHGYTFGSGTRLTVV.